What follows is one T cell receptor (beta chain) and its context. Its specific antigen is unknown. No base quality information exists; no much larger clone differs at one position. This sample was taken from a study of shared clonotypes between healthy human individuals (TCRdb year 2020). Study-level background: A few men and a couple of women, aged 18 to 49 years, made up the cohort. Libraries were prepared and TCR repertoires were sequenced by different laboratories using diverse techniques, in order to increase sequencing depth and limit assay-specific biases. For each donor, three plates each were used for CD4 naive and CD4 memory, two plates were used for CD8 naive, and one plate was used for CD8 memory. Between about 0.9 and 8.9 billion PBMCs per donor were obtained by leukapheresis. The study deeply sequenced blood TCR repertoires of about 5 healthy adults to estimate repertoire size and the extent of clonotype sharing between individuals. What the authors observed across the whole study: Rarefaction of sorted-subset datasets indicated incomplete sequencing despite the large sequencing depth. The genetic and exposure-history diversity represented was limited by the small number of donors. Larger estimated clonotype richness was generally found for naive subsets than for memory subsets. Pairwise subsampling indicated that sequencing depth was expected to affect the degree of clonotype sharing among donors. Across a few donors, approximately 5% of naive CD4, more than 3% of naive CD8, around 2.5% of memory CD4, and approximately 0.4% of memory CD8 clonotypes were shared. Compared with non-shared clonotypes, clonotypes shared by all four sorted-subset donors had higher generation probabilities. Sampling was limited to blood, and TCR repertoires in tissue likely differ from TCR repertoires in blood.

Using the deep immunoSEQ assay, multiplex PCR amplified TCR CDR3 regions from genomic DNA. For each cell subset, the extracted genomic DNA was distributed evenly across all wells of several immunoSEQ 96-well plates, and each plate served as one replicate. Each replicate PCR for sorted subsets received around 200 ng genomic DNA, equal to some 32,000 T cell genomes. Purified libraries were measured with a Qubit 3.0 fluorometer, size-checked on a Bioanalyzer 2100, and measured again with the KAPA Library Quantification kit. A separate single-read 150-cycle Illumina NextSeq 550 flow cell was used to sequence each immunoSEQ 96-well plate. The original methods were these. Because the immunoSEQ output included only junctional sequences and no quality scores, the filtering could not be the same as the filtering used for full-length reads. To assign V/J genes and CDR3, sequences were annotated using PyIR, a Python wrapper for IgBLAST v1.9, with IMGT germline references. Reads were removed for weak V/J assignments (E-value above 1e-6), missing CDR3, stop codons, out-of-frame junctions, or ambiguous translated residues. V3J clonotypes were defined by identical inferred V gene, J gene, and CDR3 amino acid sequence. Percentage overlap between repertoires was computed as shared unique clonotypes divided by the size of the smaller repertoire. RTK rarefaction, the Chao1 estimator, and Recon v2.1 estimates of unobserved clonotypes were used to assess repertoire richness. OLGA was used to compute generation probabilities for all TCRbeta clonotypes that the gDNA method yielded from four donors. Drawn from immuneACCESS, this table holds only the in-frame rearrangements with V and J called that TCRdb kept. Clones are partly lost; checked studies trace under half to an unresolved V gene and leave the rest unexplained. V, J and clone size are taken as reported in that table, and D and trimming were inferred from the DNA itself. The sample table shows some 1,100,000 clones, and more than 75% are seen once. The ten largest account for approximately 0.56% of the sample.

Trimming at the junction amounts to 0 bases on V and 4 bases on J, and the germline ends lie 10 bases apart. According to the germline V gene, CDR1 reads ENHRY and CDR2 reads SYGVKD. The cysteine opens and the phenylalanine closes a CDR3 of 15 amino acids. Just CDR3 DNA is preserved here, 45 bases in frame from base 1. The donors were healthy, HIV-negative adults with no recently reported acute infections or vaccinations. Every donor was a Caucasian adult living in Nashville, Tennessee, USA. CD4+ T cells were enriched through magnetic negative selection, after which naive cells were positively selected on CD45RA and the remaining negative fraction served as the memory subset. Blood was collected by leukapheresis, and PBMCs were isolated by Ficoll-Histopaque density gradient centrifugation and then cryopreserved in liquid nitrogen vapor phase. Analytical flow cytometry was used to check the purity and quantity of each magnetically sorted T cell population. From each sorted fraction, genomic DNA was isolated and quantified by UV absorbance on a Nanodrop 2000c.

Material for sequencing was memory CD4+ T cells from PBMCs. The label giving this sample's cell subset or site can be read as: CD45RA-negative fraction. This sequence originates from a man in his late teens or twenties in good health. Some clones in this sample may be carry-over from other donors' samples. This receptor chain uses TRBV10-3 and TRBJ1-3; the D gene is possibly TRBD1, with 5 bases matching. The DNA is TGTGCCATCAGTGAGTCGAGGCCAGGGGGAAACACCATATATTTT. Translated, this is CAISESRPGGNTIYF.